These 21 T cell receptor beta chains were sequenced from one sample in a study of T cell changes during pregnancy in multiple sclerosis. Here immunoSEQ multiplex PCR was the method, and the copy in TCRdb shows in-frame clones only, minus some. Counted here are fewer than 75,000 clones, about 91% occurring once; the ten biggest clones make up 3.5% to 4.5%. This sample comprised peripheral blood, obtained after pregnancy. All receptors derive from a female donor in good health, enrolled as a control in a pregnancy study.

This clone was picked up a small number of times. J is TRBJ2-7 and V is TRBV5-1; 9 bases fit TRBD1. Germline CDR1 and CDR2: SGHRS and YFSETQ. Trimming removed 2 bases from V and 7 bases from J; junction bases left unmatched: 16. The CDR3 has 17 residues. CDR3 amino acids: CASSLATAQGAQGEQYF. For the CDR3, the DNA is TGCGCCAGCAGCTTAGCTACCGCACAGGGGGCCCAGGGGGAGCAGTACTTC.

This rearrangement joins TRBV10-3 to TRBJ2-7, with 7 bases lining up with TRBD1. Germline V gives CDR1 ENHRY, CDR2 SYGVKD. CDR3 length: 14 residues. Germline trimming cut 5 bases from V and 7 bases from J; bases unmatched to any gene: 11. The CDR3 loop is CAISLDRVEGEQYF. CDR3 sequence (DNA): TGTGCCATCAGTCTAGACAGGGTGGAAGGTGAGCAGTACTTC.

This chain joins TRBV2 and TRBJ1-4; D unresolved. CDR1 is SNHLY and CDR2 is FYNNEI in the germline V gene. The CDR3 covers 15 residues. Between the trimmed V and J ends, which lost 7 bases and 4 bases, there was a span of 16 bases. CDR3 region: CASIRSVRINEKLFF. DNA of the CDR3: TGTGCCAGCATCCGCTCAGTCAGGATTAATGAAAAACTGTTTTTT.

The chain recombines TRBV5-6 with TRBJ1-2; D gene uncertain. CDR1 and CDR2 from the germline V gene are SGHDT and YYEEEE. Trimming cost V 1 base and J 2 bases, with 12 bases left between them. CDR3 length: 15 residues. CDR3 coding DNA: TGTGCCAGCAGCTTGCGGTCGTTCTCGAACTATGGCTACACCTTC. It encodes CASSLRSFSNYGYTF.

This sequence joins TRBV5-1 and TRBJ2-5, with 12 bases aligning to TRBD2. J was trimmed by 1 base and V by 7 bases; bases with no gene match: 8. Per the germline V gene, CDR1 is SGHRS and CDR2 is YFSETQ. The CDR3 length is 16 residues. The CDR3 DNA sequence: TGCGCCAGCCGACTAGCGGGGGCCGTCCCCCAAGAGACCCAGTACTTC. Translated, it gives CASRLAGAVPQETQYF.

The chain combines TRBV6-5 with TRBJ1-5; D perhaps matches TRBD1 (6 bases). There are 14 residues in the CDR3. Looked up from germline, CDR1 is MNHEY and CDR2 is SVGAGI. Trimming shortened V by 8 bases and J by 7 bases, and 18 bases separated the two germline ends. CDR3 amino acids: CASGGATRGQPQHF. The CDR3 DNA sequence: TGTGCCAGCGGGGGGGCGACCAGGGGACAGCCCCAGCATTTT.

The chain's CDR3 is CASSLALALSYEQYF. The DNA for the CDR3 is TGTGCCAGCAGCTTAGCGCTAGCCTTGTCCTACGAGCAGTACTTC. The V and J genes are TRBV7-2 and TRBJ2-7; D is possibly TRBD2 (5 bases). CDR3 size: 15 residues. Germline V gene data show CDR1 as SGHTA and CDR2 as FQGNSA. Trimming removed 0 bases from V and 1 base from J, with 10 bases in between.

The chain is built from TRBV7-2 and TRBJ2-3, with a possible D match to TRBD2 (6 bases). The CDR3 covers 14 residues. Looked up from germline, CDR1 is SGHTA and CDR2 is FQGNSA. Trimming removed 8 bases from V and 0 bases from J, with 12 bases in between. In nucleotides, the CDR3 is TGTGCCAGCTCCCGCGGGATTAGCACAGATACGCAGTATTTT. It is translated as CASSRGISTDTQYF. The whole variable domain, remainder taken from reference TRBV7-2 and TRBJ2-3, is GAGVSQSPSNKVTEKGKDVELRCDPISGHTALYWYRQSLGQGLEFLIYFQGNSAPDKSGLPSDRFSAERTGGSVSTLTIQRTQQEDSAVYLCASSRGISTDTQYFGPGTRLTVL.

The genes are TRBV28 and TRBJ1-5; D is possibly TRBD1 (5 bases). V lost 10 bases and J 3 bases, leaving 10 bases between the germline ends. This CDR3 comprises 12 residues. Germline loops: CDR1 MDHEN, CDR2 SYDVKM. The CDR3 is CATDSFNQPQHF. In DNA form, the CDR3 reads TGTGCCACAGACAGCTTCAATCAGCCCCAGCATTTT.

The chain combines TRBV6-1 with TRBJ1-5, with 7 bases matching TRBD1. V lost 6 bases, J lost 0 bases, and 5 bases stayed unmatched. The V gene's germline CDR1 is MNHNS and CDR2 SASEGT. The CDR3 loop spans 15 amino acids. The CDR3 nucleotides read TGTGCCAGCAGGGGGACAGATTATAGCAATCAGCCCCAGCATTTT. Residues: CASRGTDYSNQPQHF.

The gene calls are TRBV7-2 and TRBJ1-1; no firm D call. The CDR3 length is 11 residues. Trimming took 2 bases from V and 7 from J, leaving 5 bases between them. Germline V gene lookup returns CDR1 SGHTA and CDR2 FQGNSA. This chain's CDR3 is CASSLYSEAFF. The CDR3 DNA is TGTGCCAGCAGCTTATACAGTGAAGCTTTCTTT. The variable domain in full, completed from reference TRBV7-2 and TRBJ1-1, reads GAGVSQSPSNKVTEKGKDVELRCDPISGHTALYWYRQSLGQGLEFLIYFQGNSAPDKSGLPSDRFSAERTGGSVSTLTIQRTQQEDSAVYLCASSLYSEAFFGQGTRLTVV.

The rearrangement joins TRBV2 to TRBJ1-4; D unresolved. The ends were cut back, 2 bases at V and 3 bases at J, with 13 bases in the middle. The CDR3 is 16 amino acids. The germline CDR1 and CDR2 sequences are SNHLY and FYNNEI. This CDR3 reads CASSEMEEVANEKLFF. CDR3 nucleotide sequence: TGTGCCAGCAGTGAAATGGAGGAAGTTGCTAATGAAAAACTGTTTTTT.

CDR3 residues: CASSSGQEVWYGYTF. DNA for the CDR3: TGCGCCAGCAGCTCGGGACAGGAAGTTTGGTATGGCTACACCTTC. V is TRBV5-1 and J is TRBJ1-2; 8 nucleotides agree with TRBD1. CDR1 and CDR2 from the germline V gene are SGHRS and YFSETQ. V lost 3 bases and J lost 5; bases outside the gene matches: 9. The CDR3 consists of 15 residues.

V and J are TRBV9 and TRBJ1-1; possible D gene TRBD1, 5 bases. The CDR3 contains 13 residues. Germline V gene data show CDR1 as SGDLS and CDR2 as YYNGEE. The V end lost 1 base, the J end lost 8 bases, and 12 bases lay between the germline ends. For the CDR3, the DNA is TGTGCCAGCAGCGTAACAAACAGGCAGGAAGCTTTCTTT. It yields the protein CASSVTNRQEAFF.

The chain employs TRBV10-3 and TRBJ2-7; D is possibly TRBD1 (6 bases). Deletions cut 0 bases from V and 2 bases from J, with 14 bases between. Germline CDR1 reads ENHRY; CDR2 reads SYGVKD. The CDR3 covers 16 residues. The CDR3 sequence: CAISESVVYRAYEQYF. CDR3 DNA sequence: TGTGCCATCAGTGAGTCGGTAGTTTACAGGGCCTACGAGCAGTACTTC.

The chain has TRBV30 and TRBJ2-3; the match to TRBD2 covers 8 bases. V lost 0 bases and J lost 0; bases outside the gene matches: 2. CDR3 size: 15 residues. From germline, CDR1 is GTSNPN and CDR2 SVGIG (reference sequence). The CDR3 DNA sequence: TGTGCCTGGAGTGTAGCGGGGGCTAGCACAGATACGCAGTATTTT. Translating it yields CAWSVAGASTDTQYF.

This rearrangement joins TRBV5-1 to TRBJ2-1; tentatively, D is TRBD2 (6 bases). CDR1 is SGHRS and CDR2 is YFSETQ in the germline V gene. The CDR3 is made up of 15 amino acids. V lost 1 base and J lost 5, with 13 bases in between. The CDR3 reads CASSLRGLLHNEQFF. As DNA, the CDR3 is TGCGCCAGCAGCTTGAGGGGACTGCTTCACAATGAGCAGTTCTTC.

CDR3 sequence reads: CSAQTGNTIYF. The DNA of the CDR3 is TGCAGTGCTCAAACTGGAAACACCATATATTTT. The chain couples TRBV20-1 to TRBJ1-3; D not certain. Germline V lookup: CDR1 DFQATT, CDR2 SNEGSKA (reference sequence). The CDR3 totals 11 residues. The V and J ends lost 5 bases and 2 bases respectively, with 4 bases between them.

The J gene is TRBJ2-7, the V gene TRBV27, with D perhaps matching TRBD2 (5 bases). The CDR3 is made up of 15 amino acids. Per germline, CDR1 MNHEY and CDR2 SMNVEV (reference sequence). V lost 3 bases to trimming and J lost 1 base, with 13 bases between them. The CDR3 sequence: CASSFSRTVSYEQYF. DNA of the CDR3: TGTGCCAGCAGTTTTTCACGGACTGTTTCCTACGAGCAGTACTTC.

J is TRBJ2-1 and V is TRBV19, with D unresolved. The CDR3 is made up of 12 amino acids. Germline V gene sequence: CDR1 LNHDA, CDR2 SQIVND (reference sequence). V was cut by 3 bases and J by 4 bases, with 4 bases left in between. The CDR3 is CASSIYYNEQFF. CDR3 nucleotide sequence: TGTGCCAGTAGTATCTATTACAATGAGCAGTTCTTC.

The chain is built from TRBV6-5 and TRBJ2-7; D may be TRBD1 (5 bases). V was clipped by 5 bases and J by 5 bases, with 19 bases between them. This CDR3 region has 15 residues. CDR1 is MNHEY and CDR2 is SVGAGI in the germline V gene. CDR3 in DNA: TGTGCCAGCAGTCGAAAGACCCAGGGTCCCCACGAGCAGTACTTC. It codes for CASSRKTQGPHEQYF.